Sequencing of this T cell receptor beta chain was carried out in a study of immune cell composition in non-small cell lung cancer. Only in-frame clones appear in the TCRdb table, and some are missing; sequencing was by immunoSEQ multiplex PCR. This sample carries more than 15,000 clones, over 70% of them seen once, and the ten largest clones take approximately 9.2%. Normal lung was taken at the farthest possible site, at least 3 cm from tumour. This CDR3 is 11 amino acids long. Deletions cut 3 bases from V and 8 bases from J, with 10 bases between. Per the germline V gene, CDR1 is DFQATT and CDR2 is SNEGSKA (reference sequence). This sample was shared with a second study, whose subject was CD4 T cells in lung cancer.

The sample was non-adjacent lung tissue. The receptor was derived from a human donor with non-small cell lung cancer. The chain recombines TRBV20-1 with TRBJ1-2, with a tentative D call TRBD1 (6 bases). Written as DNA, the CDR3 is TGCAGTGCTAGGGACAGTGGGGGCTACACCTTC. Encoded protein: CSARDSGGYTF.